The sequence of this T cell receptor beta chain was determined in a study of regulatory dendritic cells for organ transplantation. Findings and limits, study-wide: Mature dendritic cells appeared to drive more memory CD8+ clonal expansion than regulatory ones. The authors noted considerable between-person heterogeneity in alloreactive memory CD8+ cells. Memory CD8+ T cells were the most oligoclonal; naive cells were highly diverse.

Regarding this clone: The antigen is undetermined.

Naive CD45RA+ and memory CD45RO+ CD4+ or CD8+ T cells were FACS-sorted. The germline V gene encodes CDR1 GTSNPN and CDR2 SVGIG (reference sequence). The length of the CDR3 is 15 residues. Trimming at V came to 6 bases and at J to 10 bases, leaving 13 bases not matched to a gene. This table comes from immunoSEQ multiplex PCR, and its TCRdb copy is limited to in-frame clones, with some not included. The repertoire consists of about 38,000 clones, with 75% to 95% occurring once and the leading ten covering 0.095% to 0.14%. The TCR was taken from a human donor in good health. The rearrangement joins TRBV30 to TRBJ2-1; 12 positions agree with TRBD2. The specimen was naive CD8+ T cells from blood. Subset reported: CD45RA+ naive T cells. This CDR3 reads CACWGRLAGVSEQFF. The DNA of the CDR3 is TGTGCCTGCTGGGGGAGACTAGCGGGAGTTTCGGAGCAGTTCTTC.